This T cell receptor (beta chain) derives from a study of cytomegalovirus exposure and HLA in healthy donors. Overall study: One earlier analysis, a look at 200 million or so T cells, found around 110 million unique TCR beta sequences.

This PCR relied on a set of 60 Vbeta primers and 13 Jbeta primers. Only in-frame clones appear in the TCRdb table, and some are missing; sequencing was by immunoSEQ multiplex PCR. This listing includes under 150,000 clones. This TCR was recovered from a middle-aged man in good health and CMV-seronegative. The specimen was PBMCs.

In nucleotides, the CDR3 is TGCAGCGCCCAACCCGGGACAGGGGCGAACACTGAAGCTTTCTTT. It yields the protein CSAQPGTGANTEAFF. The chain has TRBV29-1 and TRBJ1-1; 10 nucleotides line up with TRBD1. Per germline, CDR1 SQVTM and CDR2 ANQGSEA. V lost 7 bases to trimming and J lost 1 base; unmatched junction nucleotides: 9. CDR3 length: 15 amino acids.